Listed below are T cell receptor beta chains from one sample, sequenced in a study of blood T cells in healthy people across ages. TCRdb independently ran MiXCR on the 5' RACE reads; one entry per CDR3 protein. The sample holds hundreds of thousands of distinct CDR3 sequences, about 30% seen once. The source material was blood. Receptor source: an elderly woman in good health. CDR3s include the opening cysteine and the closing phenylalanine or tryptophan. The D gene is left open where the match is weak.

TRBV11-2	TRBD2	CASSLRDLARGERYF
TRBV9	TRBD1	CASSVGQGLAPLHF
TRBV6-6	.	CASSRDTYSPLHF
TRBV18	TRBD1	CASSPGQGSTEAFF
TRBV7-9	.	CASSLTAYEQYF
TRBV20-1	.	CSARGPKNTEAFF
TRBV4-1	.	CASSQDWAATDTQYF
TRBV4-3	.	CASSQDSSRANYGYTF
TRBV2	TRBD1	CASSADRGHDEQYF
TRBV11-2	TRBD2	CASSLDLARGASGSQYF
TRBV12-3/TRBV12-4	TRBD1	CASSRDRAVNTEAFF
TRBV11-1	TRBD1	CASSLTMGTANTEAFF
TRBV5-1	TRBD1	CASSRTGGNTDTQYF
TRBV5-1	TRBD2	CASRGEANTGELFF
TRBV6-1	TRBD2	CASSESAGASTDTQYF
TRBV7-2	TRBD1	CASSILRTGMSYTF
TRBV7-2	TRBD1	CASTESSTGTGEAFF
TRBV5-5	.	CASSLRGAPQPQHF
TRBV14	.	CASSQERFYEQYF
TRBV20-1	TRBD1	CSAEDRDEAFF
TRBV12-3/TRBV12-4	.	CARKHTGTMTYEQYF
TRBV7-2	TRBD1	CASSLGQWTQPQHF
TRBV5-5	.	CASSPLRTTIGEQYF
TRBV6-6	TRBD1	CASSYATGGGNQPQHF
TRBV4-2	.	CANSQESQGNEKLFF